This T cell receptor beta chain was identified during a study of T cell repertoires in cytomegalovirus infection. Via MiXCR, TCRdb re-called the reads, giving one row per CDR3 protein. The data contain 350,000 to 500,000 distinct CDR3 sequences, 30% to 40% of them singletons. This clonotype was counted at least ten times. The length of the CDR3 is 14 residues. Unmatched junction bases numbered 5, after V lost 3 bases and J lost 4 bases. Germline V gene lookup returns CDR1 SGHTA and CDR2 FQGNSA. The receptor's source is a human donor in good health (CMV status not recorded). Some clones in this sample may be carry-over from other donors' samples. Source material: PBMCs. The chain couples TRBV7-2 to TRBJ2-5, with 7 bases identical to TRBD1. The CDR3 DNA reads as TGTGCCAGCAGCTTTGGAAGGGGGCGAGAGACCCAGTACTTC. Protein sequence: CASSFGRGRETQYF.